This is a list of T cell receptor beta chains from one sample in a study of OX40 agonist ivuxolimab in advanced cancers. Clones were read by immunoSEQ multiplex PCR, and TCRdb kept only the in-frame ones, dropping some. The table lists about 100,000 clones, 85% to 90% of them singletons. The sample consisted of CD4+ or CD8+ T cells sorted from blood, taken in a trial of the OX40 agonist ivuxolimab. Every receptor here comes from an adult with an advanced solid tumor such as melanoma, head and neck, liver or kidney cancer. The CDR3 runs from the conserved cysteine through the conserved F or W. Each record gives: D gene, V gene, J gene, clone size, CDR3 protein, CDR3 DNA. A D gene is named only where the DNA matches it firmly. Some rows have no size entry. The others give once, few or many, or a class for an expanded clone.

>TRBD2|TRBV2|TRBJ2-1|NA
CASSEQTSGRWVF
TGTGCCAGCAGTGAACAGACTAGCGGGAGATGGGTCTTC
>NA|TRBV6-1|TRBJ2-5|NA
CASSEWDVQETQYF
TGTGCCAGCAGTGAGTGGGACGTACAAGAGACCCAGTACTTC
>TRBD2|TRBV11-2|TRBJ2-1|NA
CASSWTTGTRGNEQFF
TGTGCCAGCAGCTGGACGACCGGGACTAGAGGTAATGAGCAGTTCTTC
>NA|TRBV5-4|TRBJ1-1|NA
CASSLGTALEAFF
TGTGCCAGCAGCTTGGGGACAGCGCTTGAAGCTTTCTTT
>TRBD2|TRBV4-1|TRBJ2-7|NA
CASSQDRGLAGARNEQYF
TGCGCCAGCAGCCAAGATCGGGGACTAGCGGGAGCAAGGAACGAGCAGTACTTC
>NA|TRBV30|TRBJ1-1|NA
CAWSGYRVSTEAFF
TGTGCCTGGAGTGGTTACAGGGTGAGCACTGAAGCTTTCTTT
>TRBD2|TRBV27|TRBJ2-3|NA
CASSSQRGSTDTQYF
TGTGCCAGCAGTTCCCAGCGGGGAAGCACAGATACGCAGTATTTT
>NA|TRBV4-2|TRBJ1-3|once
CASSQDEQRGNTIYF
TGTGCCAGCAGCCAAGATGAACAGCGGGGAAACACCATATATTTT
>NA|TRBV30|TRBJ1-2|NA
CAWEQGRGYTF
TGTGCCTGGGAACAGGGTAGGGGCTACACCTTC
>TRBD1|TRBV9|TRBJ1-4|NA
CASSATTGGGEKLFF
TGTGCCAGCAGCGCCACTACAGGGGGGGGTGAAAAACTGTTTTTT
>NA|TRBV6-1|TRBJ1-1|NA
CASRLYGHTEAFF
TGTGCCAGCAGGTTGTACGGGCACACTGAAGCTTTCTTT
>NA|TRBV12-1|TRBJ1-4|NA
CARKRQGGYTNEKLFF
TGTGCCAGAAAACGACAGGGGGGCTACACTAATGAAAAACTGTTTTTT
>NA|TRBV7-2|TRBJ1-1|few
CASSLFSSGTEAFF
TGTGCCAGCAGCTTATTCTCCTCCGGGACTGAAGCTTTCTTT
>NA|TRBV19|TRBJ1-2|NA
CASSMELNYGYTF
TGTGCCAGTAGTATGGAGTTAAACTATGGCTACACCTTC
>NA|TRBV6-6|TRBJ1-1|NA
CASRPIRDEAFF
TGTGCCAGCAGGCCTATACGGGATGAAGCTTTCTTT
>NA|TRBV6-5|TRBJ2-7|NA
CASRLGGRPYEQYF
TGTGCCAGCAGATTAGGCGGGCGACCCTACGAGCAGTACTTC
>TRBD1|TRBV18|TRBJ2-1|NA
CASSPQRGPYNEQFF
TGTGCCAGCTCACCACAAAGGGGGCCCTACAATGAGCAGTTCTTC
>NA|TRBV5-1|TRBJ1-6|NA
CASSSQGFSPLHF
TGCGCCAGCAGCTCTCAGGGATTTTCACCCCTCCACTTT
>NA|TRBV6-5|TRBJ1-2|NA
CASSYSSGRAGYGYTF
TGTGCCAGCAGTTACTCATCCGGACGGGCCGGCTATGGCTACACCTTC
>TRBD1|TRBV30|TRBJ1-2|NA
CASKGDRDYGYTF
TGTGCCTCCAAGGGGGACAGGGACTATGGCTACACCTTC
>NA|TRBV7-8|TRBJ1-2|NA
CASSLYSGNYGYTF
TGTGCCAGCAGCTTATACAGTGGGAACTATGGCTACACCTTC
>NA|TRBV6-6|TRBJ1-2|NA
CASSYSFTGNSYTF
TGTGCCAGCAGTTACTCATTTACAGGGAACAGCTACACCTTC
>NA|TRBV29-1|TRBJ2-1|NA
CSVGLAGLNNEQFF
TGCAGCGTTGGTCTTGCGGGACTGAACAATGAGCAGTTCTTC
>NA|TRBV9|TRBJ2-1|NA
CASSRDQNEQFF
TGTGCCAGCAGCCGGGACCAGAATGAGCAGTTCTTC
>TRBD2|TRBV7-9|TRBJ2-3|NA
CASSSLMGGTSSSDTQYF
TGTGCCAGCAGCTCCCTAATGGGGGGGACTAGTAGCTCAGATACGCAGTATTTT
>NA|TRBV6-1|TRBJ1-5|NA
CASSEKVTDQPQHF
TGTGCCAGCAGTGAAAAGGTGACCGATCAGCCCCAGCATTTT
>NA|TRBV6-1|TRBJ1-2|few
CASSEGYGYTF
TGTGCCAGCAGTGAAGGTTATGGCTACACCTTC
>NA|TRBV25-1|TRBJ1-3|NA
CASSDSGRNTIYF
TGTGCCAGCAGTGACTCAGGAAGAAACACCATATATTTT
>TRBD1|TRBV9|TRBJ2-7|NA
CASSVGGGTGVPYEQYF
TGTGCCAGCAGCGTTGGTGGGGGGACAGGGGTCCCCTACGAGCAGTACTTC
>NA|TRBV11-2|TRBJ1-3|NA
CASSLDGEGSSGNTIYF
TGTGCCAGCAGCTTAGATGGAGAGGGGAGCTCTGGAAACACCATATATTTT
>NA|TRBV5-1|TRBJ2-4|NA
CASSLKQGLRRKKYF
TGCGCCAGCAGCTTGAAACAGGGACTAAGGCGAAAAAAGTACTTC
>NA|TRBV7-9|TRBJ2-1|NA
CATLLGEADEQFF
TGTGCCACCCTGCTTGGGGAGGCGGATGAGCAGTTCTTC
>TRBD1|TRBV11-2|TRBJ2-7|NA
CASSSGQGVYEQYF
TGTGCCAGCAGCTCGGGACAGGGGGTCTACGAGCAGTACTTC
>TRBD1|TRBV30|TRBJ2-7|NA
CAWGLTGYEQYF
TGTGCCTGGGGACTGACAGGGTACGAGCAGTACTTC
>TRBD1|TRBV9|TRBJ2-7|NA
CASSEAGGLLYEQYF
TGTGCCAGCAGCGAGGCAGGGGGCTTACTCTACGAGCAGTACTTC
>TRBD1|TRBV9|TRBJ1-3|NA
CASSVGQGEGIYF
TGTGCCAGCAGCGTCGGACAGGGTGAGGGCATATATTTT
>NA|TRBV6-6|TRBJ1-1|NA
CASSYLGVNTEAFF
TGTGCCAGCAGTTACCTAGGGGTGAACACTGAAGCTTTCTTT
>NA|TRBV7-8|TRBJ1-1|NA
CASALGRNTEAFF
TGTGCCAGCGCGCTAGGACGAAACACTGAAGCTTTCTTT
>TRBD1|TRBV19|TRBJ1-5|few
CASTTGMQPQHF
TGTGCCAGTACGACAGGGATGCAGCCCCAGCATTTT
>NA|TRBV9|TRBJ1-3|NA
CASSRVTSGNTIYF
TGTGCCAGCAGTCGGGTTACCTCTGGAAACACCATATATTTT
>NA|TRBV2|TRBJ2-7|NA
CASRSGTFAYEQYF
TGTGCCAGCCGCTCCGGGACATTTGCCTACGAGCAGTACTTC
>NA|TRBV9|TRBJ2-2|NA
CASSPRLASDTGELFF
TGTGCCAGCAGCCCGCGGCTGGCCAGCGACACCGGGGAGCTGTTTTTT
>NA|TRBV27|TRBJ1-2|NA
CASRGGAGYGYTF
TGTGCCAGCAGGGGGGGGGCCGGGTATGGCTACACCTTC
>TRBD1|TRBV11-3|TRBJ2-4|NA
CASSLATGLAKNIQYF
TGTGCCAGCAGCTTAGCGACAGGGCTAGCCAAAAACATTCAGTACTTC
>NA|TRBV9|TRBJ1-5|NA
CASPGSRGDQPQHF
TGTGCCAGCCCCGGGTCCCGAGGGGATCAGCCCCAGCATTTT
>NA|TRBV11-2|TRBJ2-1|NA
CASSLGTLLGSYNEQFF
TGTGCCAGCAGCTTAGGGACCTTGCTGGGCTCCTACAATGAGCAGTTCTTC
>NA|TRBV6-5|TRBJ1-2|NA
CASSYNQNYGYTF
TGTGCCAGCAGTTATAATCAAAACTATGGCTACACCTTC
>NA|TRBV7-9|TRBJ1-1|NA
CASSTEGPTGGRF
TGTGCCAGCAGCACCGAGGGGCCGACGGGGGGTCGCTTT
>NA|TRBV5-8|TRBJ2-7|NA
CASSLDGGMTYEQYF
TGTGCCAGCAGCTTGGATGGAGGTATGACCTACGAGCAGTACTTC
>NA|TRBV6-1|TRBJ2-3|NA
CASSLLPSTQYF
TGTGCCAGCAGCCTCCTACCCAGTACGCAGTATTTT
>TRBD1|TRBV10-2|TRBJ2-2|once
CASTRPIAGTGTYTGELFF
TGCGCCAGCACCAGACCGATTGCCGGGACAGGGACGTACACCGGGGAGCTGTTTTTT
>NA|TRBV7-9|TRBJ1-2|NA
CASSSGRGITNLNYGYTF
TGTGCCAGCAGCTCGGGCAGGGGAATTACAAACCTTAACTATGGCTACACCTTC
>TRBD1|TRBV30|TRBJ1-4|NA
CAWTDRTGTGREKLFF
TGTGCCTGGACCGACAGGACCGGGACAGGAAGGGAAAAACTGTTTTTT
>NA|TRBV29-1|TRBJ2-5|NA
CSVDEVGETQYF
TGCAGCGTTGATGAGGTGGGAGAGACCCAGTACTTC
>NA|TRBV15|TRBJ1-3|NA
CATSRDHSRPPDTIYF
TGTGCCACCAGCAGAGATCATAGCCGCCCTCCAGACACCATATATTTT
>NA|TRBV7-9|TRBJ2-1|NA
CASSPLRDRDNEQFF
TGTGCCAGCAGCCCATTGAGGGACCGGGACAATGAGCAGTTCTTC